This T cell receptor (beta chain) was sequenced for a study of blood T cells in healthy people across ages. General observations from the study: Long-lived donors carried more naive CD4+ cells and greater diversity than aged donors. Nothing was known about donor CMV status, and this possibly confounded expanded clonotype changes.

This clonotype was recorded many times. Its antigen is as yet unknown. Then a second PCR, running about 6 to 12 cycles, was carried out with a sample-barcoded 5' primer and a J-beta primer mix. TCRdb called the 5' RACE reads again in MiXCR, with one record for every CDR3 protein. The data contain hundreds of thousands of distinct CDR3 sequences, 22% of them singletons. The CDR3 is 14 residues long. V was pared by 2 bases and J by 6 bases, with 9 bases of the junction left unmatched. CDR1 and CDR2 from the germline V gene are DFQATT and SNEGSKA (reference sequence). The receptor comes from a man in his sixties or seventies in good health. The chain couples TRBV20-1 to TRBJ2-7, with TRBD1 matching over 8 bases. The source material was blood. The CDR3 DNA sequence: TGCAGTGCTAGAAATGACCAGGGGGCCTCCGAGCAGTACTTC. This codes for CSARNDQGASEQYF.